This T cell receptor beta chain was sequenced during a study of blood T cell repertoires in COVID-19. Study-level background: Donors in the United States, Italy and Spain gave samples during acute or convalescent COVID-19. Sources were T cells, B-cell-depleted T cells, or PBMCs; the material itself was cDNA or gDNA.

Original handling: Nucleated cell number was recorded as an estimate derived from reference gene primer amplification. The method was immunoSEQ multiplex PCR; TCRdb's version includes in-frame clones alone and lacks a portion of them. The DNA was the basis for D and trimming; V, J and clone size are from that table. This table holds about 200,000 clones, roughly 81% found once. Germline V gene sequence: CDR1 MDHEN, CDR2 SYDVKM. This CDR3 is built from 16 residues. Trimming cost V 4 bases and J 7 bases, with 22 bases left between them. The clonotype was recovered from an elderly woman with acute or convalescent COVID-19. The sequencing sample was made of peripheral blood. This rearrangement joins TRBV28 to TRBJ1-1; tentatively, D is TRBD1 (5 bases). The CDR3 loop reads CASSSWGRRDLGEAFF. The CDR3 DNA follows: TGTGCCAGCAGTTCATGGGGGAGGAGGGACCTAGGTGAAGCTTTCTTT.